These T cell receptor beta chains were read from a single sample in a study of blood T cell repertoires in COVID-19. Sequenced by immunoSEQ multiplex PCR; TCRdb stores in-frame clones only, minus some. The sample lists about 120,000 clones; around nine tenths were seen once. The specimen sequenced was peripheral blood. The receptors derive from an elderly woman with acute or convalescent COVID-19. CDR3s include the opening cysteine and the closing phenylalanine or tryptophan. D genes are given only for firm matches.

cdr3_nt: TGTGCCAGCAGTTACGGGACAGGGGTCACTGAAGCTTTCTTT
cdr3_aa: CASSYGTGVTEAFF
v_call: TRBV6-2/TRBV6-3
j_call: TRBJ1-1
d_call: TRBD1

cdr3_nt: TGCAGCACCCGTTCGGGGCAGGGGAATCGCTACACCTTC
cdr3_aa: CSTRSGQGNRYTF
v_call: TRBV29-1
j_call: TRBJ1-2
d_call: -

cdr3_nt: TGCGCCAGCACGGGGGGAGATTTCATTGCGAGTCCCGAGCAGTACTTC
cdr3_aa: CASTGGDFIASPEQYF
v_call: TRBV5-1
j_call: TRBJ2-7
d_call: TRBD2

cdr3_nt: TGCGCCAGCAGCTTGGTGGGGGCGAAAGAGACCCAGTACTTC
cdr3_aa: CASSLVGAKETQYF
v_call: TRBV5-1
j_call: TRBJ2-5
d_call: -

cdr3_nt: TGTGCCAGCAGCGTAGATAACAGGTTTTATGGCTACACCTTC
cdr3_aa: CASSVDNRFYGYTF
v_call: TRBV9
j_call: TRBJ1-2
d_call: -

cdr3_nt: TGTGCCAGTAGTATCGGCCTTCGACAGGGTATGAACACTGAAGCTTTCTTT
cdr3_aa: CASSIGLRQGMNTEAFF
v_call: TRBV19
j_call: TRBJ1-1
d_call: TRBD1

cdr3_nt: TGTGCCAGCAGTGAAATGTTAGCGCAGCCCCAGCATTTT
cdr3_aa: CASSEMLAQPQHF
v_call: TRBV6-1
j_call: TRBJ1-5
d_call: -

cdr3_nt: TGTGCCAGCAGGGACAGGGGGATTGGTGAAGCTTTCTTT
cdr3_aa: CASRDRGIGEAFF
v_call: TRBV6-4
j_call: TRBJ1-1
d_call: TRBD1

cdr3_nt: TGTGCTAGTGGTTTGGCCGGGACTAGCGGCCCTGAGCAGTTCTTC
cdr3_aa: CASGLAGTSGPEQFF
v_call: TRBV12-5
j_call: TRBJ2-1
d_call: TRBD2

cdr3_nt: TGCGCCAGCAGCCAAGGACAGGGTGGCGAAAAACTGTTTTTT
cdr3_aa: CASSQGQGGEKLFF
v_call: TRBV4-3
j_call: TRBJ1-4
d_call: TRBD1

cdr3_nt: TGTGCCAGCAGTGAAGCGATAGGTAGCGGGAGTGAGACCCAGTACTTC
cdr3_aa: CASSEAIGSGSETQYF
v_call: TRBV2
j_call: TRBJ2-5
d_call: TRBD2